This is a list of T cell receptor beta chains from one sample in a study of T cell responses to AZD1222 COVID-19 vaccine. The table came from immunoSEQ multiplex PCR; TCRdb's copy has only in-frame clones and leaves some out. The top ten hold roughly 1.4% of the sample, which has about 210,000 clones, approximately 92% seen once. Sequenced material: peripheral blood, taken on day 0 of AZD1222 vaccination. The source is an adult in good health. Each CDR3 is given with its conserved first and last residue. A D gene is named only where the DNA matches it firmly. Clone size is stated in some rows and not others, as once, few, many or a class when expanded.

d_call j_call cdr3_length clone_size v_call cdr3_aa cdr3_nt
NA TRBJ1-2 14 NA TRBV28 CASSLTGAYYGYTF TGTGCCAGCAGTCTGACCGGGGCCTACTATGGCTACACCTTC
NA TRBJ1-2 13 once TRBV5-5 CASSLAEGYGYTF TGTGCCAGCAGCTTGGCAGAAGGGTATGGCTACACCTTC
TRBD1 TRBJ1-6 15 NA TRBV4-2 CASSHQTGTNSPLHF TGTGCCAGCAGCCACCAGACAGGGACAAATTCACCCCTCCACTTT
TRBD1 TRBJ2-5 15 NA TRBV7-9 CASSFPGQVPETQYF TGTGCCAGCAGCTTCCCGGGACAGGTCCCAGAGACCCAGTACTTC
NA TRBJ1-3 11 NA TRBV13 CASSSGNTIYF TGTGCCAGCAGCTCTGGAAACACCATATATTTT
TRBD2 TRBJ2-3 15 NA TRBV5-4 CASSLGGTSFDTQYF TGTGCCAGCAGCTTGGGCGGGACTAGCTTCGATACGCAGTATTTT
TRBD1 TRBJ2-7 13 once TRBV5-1 CASSGTGDYEQYF TGCGCCAGCTCCGGGACAGGGGACTACGAGCAGTACTTC
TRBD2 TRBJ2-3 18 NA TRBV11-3 CASSLASGGAGRTDTQYF TGTGCCAGCAGCTTAGCCAGCGGGGGGGCCGGTCGGACAGATACGCAGTATTTT
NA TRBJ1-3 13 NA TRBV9 CASSVRSGNTIYF TGTGCCAGCAGCGTTCGGTCTGGAAACACCATATATTTT
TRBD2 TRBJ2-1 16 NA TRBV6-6 CASSGNLAGGGNEQFF TGTGCCAGCAGCGGCAACCTAGCGGGGGGAGGCAATGAGCAGTTCTTC
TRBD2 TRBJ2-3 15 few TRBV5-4 CASSFRLAGTDTQYF TGTGCCAGCAGCTTCAGACTAGCGGGCACAGATACGCAGTATTTT
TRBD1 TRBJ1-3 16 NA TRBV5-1 CASSPHRGIGGNTIYF TGCGCCAGCAGCCCCCACAGGGGGATCGGTGGAAACACCATATATTTT
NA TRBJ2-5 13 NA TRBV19 CASSMRFQETQYF TGTGCCAGTAGTATGCGGTTCCAAGAGACCCAGTACTTC
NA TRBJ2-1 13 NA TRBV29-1 CSVETGTHNEQFF TGCAGCGTTGAAACCGGGACGCACAATGAGCAGTTCTTC
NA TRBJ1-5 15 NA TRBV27 CASRGGGYSNQPQHF TGTGCCAGCAGGGGCGGCGGGTATAGCAATCAGCCCCAGCATTTT
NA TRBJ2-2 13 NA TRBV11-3 CASSLGGWGELFF TGTGCCAGCAGCTTAGGAGGATGGGGGGAGCTGTTTTTT
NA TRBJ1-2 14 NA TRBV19 CASTVTEANYGYTF TGTGCCAGTACTGTGACAGAAGCTAACTATGGCTACACCTTC
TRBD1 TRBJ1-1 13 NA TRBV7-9 CASSVGDRGEAFF TGTGCCAGCAGCGTAGGGGACAGGGGGGAAGCTTTCTTT
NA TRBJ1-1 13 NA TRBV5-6 CASSRTLNTEAFF TGTGCCAGCAGCCGAACATTGAACACTGAAGCTTTCTTT
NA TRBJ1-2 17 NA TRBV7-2 CASSPDSTTGTRNGYTF TGTGCCAGCAGCCCCGACAGCACAACCGGGACAAGAAATGGCTACACCTTC
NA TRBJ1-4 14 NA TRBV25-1 CASGEQGTNEKLFF TGTGCCAGCGGTGAACAGGGAACTAATGAAAAACTGTTTTTT
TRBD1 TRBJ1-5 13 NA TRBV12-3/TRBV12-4 CASMWTGNQPQHF TGTGCCAGCATGTGGACAGGGAATCAGCCCCAGCATTTT
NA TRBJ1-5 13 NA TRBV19 CASSIMGGQPQHF TGTGCCAGTAGTATAATGGGGGGTCAGCCCCAGCATTTT
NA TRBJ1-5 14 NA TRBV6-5 CASSYGRGDQPQHF TGTGCCAGCAGTTACGGCAGGGGAGACCAGCCCCAGCATTTT
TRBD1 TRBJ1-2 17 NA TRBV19 CASCAIGTAGSSYGYTF TGTGCCAGTTGCGCCATCGGGACAGCCGGTTCCAGCTATGGCTACACCTTC